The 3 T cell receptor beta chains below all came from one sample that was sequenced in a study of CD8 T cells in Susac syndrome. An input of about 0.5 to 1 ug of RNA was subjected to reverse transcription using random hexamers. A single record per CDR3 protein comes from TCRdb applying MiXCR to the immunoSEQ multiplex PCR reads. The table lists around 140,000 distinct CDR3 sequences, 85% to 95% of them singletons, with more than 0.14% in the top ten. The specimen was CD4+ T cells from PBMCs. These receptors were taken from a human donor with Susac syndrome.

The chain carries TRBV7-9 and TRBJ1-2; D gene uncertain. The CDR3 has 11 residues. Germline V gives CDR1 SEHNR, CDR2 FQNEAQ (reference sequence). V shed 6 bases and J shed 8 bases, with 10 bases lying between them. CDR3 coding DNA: TGTGCCAGCAGTCGCATGGAAGGCTACACCTTC. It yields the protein CASSRMEGYTF.

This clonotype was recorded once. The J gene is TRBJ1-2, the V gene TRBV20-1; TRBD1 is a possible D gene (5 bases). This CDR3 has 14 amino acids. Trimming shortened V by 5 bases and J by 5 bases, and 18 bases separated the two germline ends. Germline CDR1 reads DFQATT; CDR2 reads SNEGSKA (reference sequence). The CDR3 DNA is TGCAGTGCTGTAGGGATTCTCGAGGGGTATGGCTACACCTTC. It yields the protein CSAVGILEGYGYTF.

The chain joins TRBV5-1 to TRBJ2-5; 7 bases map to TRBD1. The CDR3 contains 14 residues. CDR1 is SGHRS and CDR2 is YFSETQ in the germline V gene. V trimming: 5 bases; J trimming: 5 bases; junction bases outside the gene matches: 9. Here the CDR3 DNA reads TGCGCCAGCAGGCCGGGACAGCCATCGGAGACCCAGTACTTC. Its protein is CASRPGQPSETQYF.